One T cell receptor (beta chain) is described in this entry. Its antigen is still unknown. Trimming took 0 bases from V and 7 from J, leaving 11 bases between them. The V gene's germline CDR1 is SGHRS and CDR2 YFSETQ. This CDR3 is 14 amino acids long. This entry comes from a study of T cells after posttransplantation cyclophosphamide. Study-level points and caveats: Recipient CMV seropositivity and CMV reactivation strongly tracked TRB clonality.

The method was immunoSEQ multiplex PCR; TCRdb's version includes in-frame clones alone and lacks a portion of them. The sample holds about 28,000 clones, 75% to 90% seen once. This receptor was identified in a middle-aged man. J is TRBJ1-5 and V is TRBV5-1; D gene unclear. Sample: PBMCs. The CDR3 loop is CASSLEGAGQPQHF. The CDR3 region has the DNA TGCGCCAGCAGCTTGGAGGGAGCGGGGCAGCCCCAGCATTTT. Supplemented by reference TRBV5-1 and TRBJ1-5, the full variable domain reads KAGVTQTPRYLIKTRGQQVTLSCSPISGHRSVSWYQQTPGQGLQFLFEYFSETQRNKGNFPGRFSGRQFSNSRSEMNVSTLELGDSALYLCASSLEGAGQPQHFGDGTRLSIL.